One and the same sample provided the 11 T cell receptor beta chains below, sequenced in a study of blood T cells in healthy people across ages. Together with a sample-barcoded 5' primer, a J-beta primer mix was included in a second PCR lasting about 7 to 12 cycles. TCRdb processed the 5' RACE reads anew with MiXCR; each CDR3 protein has one entry. Of 700,000 to 900,000 distinct CDR3 sequences listed, 53% were seen once; the top ten hold around 41%. Input material: blood. The receptors derive from a man older than 75 in good health.

This clonotype was recorded once. The chain recombines TRBV20-1 with TRBJ2-2, with 10 nucleotides matching TRBD2. Trimming cost V 5 bases and J 6 bases; bases outside gene matches: 9. The CDR3 is 15 amino acids. Germline lookup yields CDR1 DFQATT and CDR2 SNEGSKA (reference sequence). CDR3 in amino acids: CSASLSGRASGELFF. CDR3 bases: TGCAGTGCTTCCCTGAGCGGGAGGGCCTCCGGGGAGCTGTTTTTT.

This clonotype was detected a few times. The V gene is TRBV20-1, the J gene TRBJ2-7; 8 nucleotides agree with TRBD2. V lost 6 bases to trimming and J lost 1 base; unmatched junction nucleotides: 14. The CDR3 sequence is 16 residues long. CDR1 is DFQATT and CDR2 is SNEGSKA in the germline V gene (reference sequence). The CDR3 nucleotides read TGCAGTGCGCCGTTCGAGCGGGAGTGGAGATCCTACGAGCAGTACTTC. This sequence encodes CSAPFEREWRSYEQYF.

This clonotype has only a few counts. The gene calls are TRBV7-2 and TRBJ2-5; D not certain. CDR1 is SGHTA, CDR2 FQGNSA, per germline. This CDR3 is built from 13 residues. The V end was cut by 2 bases, the J end by 5 bases, with 9 bases between. DNA for the CDR3: TGTGCCAGCAGCTTAATGACCCGGGAGACCCAGTACTTC. This gives the protein CASSLMTRETQYF.

This sequence joins TRBV7-2 and TRBJ2-5; D is possibly TRBD1 (6 bases). The DNA end is a closer match to TRBJ2-7, so the J assignment may be wrong. Germline V lookup: CDR1 SGHTA, CDR2 FQGNSA. The CDR3 has 13 residues. The CDR3 reads CASETPGVHEQYF. The CDR3 region has the DNA TGTGCCAGCGAGACTCCAGGGGTCCACGAGCAGTACTTC.

This clonotype was detected only a few times. The chain carries TRBV5-1 and TRBJ2-7; 7 bases agree with TRBD2. Germline V lookup: CDR1 SGHRS, CDR2 YFSETQ. The V and J ends lost 4 bases and 1 base, in that order; junction bases with no gene match: 8. This CDR3 region has 15 residues. In nucleotides, the CDR3 is TGCGCCAGCAGCCCCGGGGGGACCGATTCCTACGAGCAGTACTTC. Its protein is CASSPGGTDSYEQYF.

The V call is TRBV7-9, the J call TRBJ1-5; D uncertain. This CDR3 comprises 15 residues. Deletions cut 5 bases from V and 7 bases from J, with 18 bases between. Germline assignment: CDR1 SEHNR and CDR2 FQNEAQ (reference sequence). CDR3 nucleotide sequence: TGTGCCAGCAGCAACCACCGGGGAAGAGAACAGCCCCAGCATTTT. This encodes CASSNHRGREQPQHF. The full variable domain, completed using reference TRBV7-9 and TRBJ1-5, is DTGVSQNPRHKITKRGQNVTFRCDPISEHNRLYWYRQTLGQGPEFLTYFQNEAQLEKSRLLSDRFSAERPKGSFSTLEIQRTEQGDSAMYLCASSNHRGREQPQHFGDGTRLSIL.

This chain joins TRBV7-2 and TRBJ2-1; a weak D match, TRBD2 (5 bases). Trimming shortened V by 5 bases and J by 0 bases, and 17 bases separated the two germline ends. The CDR3 sequence is 17 residues long. The V gene's germline CDR1 is SGHTA and CDR2 FQGNSA. CDR3 sequence: CASSPRGAVDSYNEQFF. Written as DNA, the CDR3 is TGTGCCAGCAGCCCCCGGGGTGCGGTCGACTCCTACAATGAGCAGTTCTTC.

This clonotype was detected only a few times. This chain links TRBV7-2 with TRBJ2-7, with no clear D. The J call may be wrong; the DNA end is better matched by TRBJ2-5. This CDR3 contains 17 residues. Germline V CDR1 and CDR2: SGHTA, FQGNSA. The CDR3 protein is CASSLAPALSRWGTQYF. The CDR3 DNA follows: TGTGCCAGCAGCTTAGCGCCGGCCTTGTCGAGATGGGGGACCCAGTACTTC.

This rearrangement joins TRBV18 to TRBJ2-1; 8 nucleotides align to TRBD2. Germline V gives CDR1 KGHSH, CDR2 LQKENI. The CDR3 extends over 15 amino acids. After removal of 6 bases from V and 7 bases from J, the junction contained 11 bases not matched to a gene. The CDR3, as DNA: TGTGCCAGCTCCCGCATCCATGGACTAGCAAATGAGCAGTTCTTC. As protein: CASSRIHGLANEQFF. The full variable domain, rest sourced from reference TRBV18 and TRBJ2-1, is NAGVMQNPRHLVRRRGQEARLRCSPMKGHSHVYWYRQLPEEGLKFMVYLQKENIIDESGMPKERFSAEFPKEGPSILRIQQVVRGDSAAYFCASSRIHGLANEQFFGPGTRLTVL.

V gene TRBV5-1 combines with J gene TRBJ1-1, with D uncertain. Germline assignment: CDR1 SGHRS and CDR2 YFSETQ. V was cut by 0 bases and J by 4 bases, with 10 bases left in between. This CDR3 is built from 14 residues. The CDR3 loop reads CASSLEVDLTEAFF. In nucleotides, the CDR3 is TGCGCCAGCAGCTTGGAGGTGGATCTCACTGAAGCTTTCTTT.

The V call is TRBV2, the J call TRBJ2-6, with TRBD1 matching over 7 bases. Germline CDR1 SNHLY, CDR2 FYNNEI. With 3 bases clipped from V and 3 bases from J, the junction kept 5 bases outside the gene matches. This CDR3 region has 16 residues. The CDR3 region is CASSETGPLGANVLTF. In nucleotides, the CDR3 is TGTGCCAGCAGTGAGACAGGGCCCCTTGGGGCCAACGTCCTGACTTTC.